This T cell receptor (beta chain) appears in the sequencing data of a study of blood T cell repertoires in COVID-19. As for the study in general: Some COVID-19 samples were acute and others convalescent; all came from the United States, Italy and Spain. In each case, the material was cDNA or gDNA derived from T cells, B-cell-depleted T cells, or PBMCs.

As regards this clone: The identical CDR3 is also encoded by other nucleotide sequences in the sample.

Only in-frame clones appear in the TCRdb table, and some are missing; sequencing was by immunoSEQ multiplex PCR. The profile shows 130,000 or so clones, around 86% of them singletons. Germline V gene lookup returns CDR1 SGHTA and CDR2 FQGNSA. V dropped 5 bases and J dropped 7 bases, with 9 bases sitting between them. This CDR3 has 12 residues. This receptor was identified in a woman in her sixties with active or convalescent COVID-19. Sequenced material: peripheral blood. V and J are TRBV7-2 and TRBJ1-5; maybe TRBD1 (6 bases). In DNA, the CDR3 is TGTGCCAGCAGCGGCAGGGGACAGCCCCAGCATTTT. It translates to CASSGRGQPQHF.